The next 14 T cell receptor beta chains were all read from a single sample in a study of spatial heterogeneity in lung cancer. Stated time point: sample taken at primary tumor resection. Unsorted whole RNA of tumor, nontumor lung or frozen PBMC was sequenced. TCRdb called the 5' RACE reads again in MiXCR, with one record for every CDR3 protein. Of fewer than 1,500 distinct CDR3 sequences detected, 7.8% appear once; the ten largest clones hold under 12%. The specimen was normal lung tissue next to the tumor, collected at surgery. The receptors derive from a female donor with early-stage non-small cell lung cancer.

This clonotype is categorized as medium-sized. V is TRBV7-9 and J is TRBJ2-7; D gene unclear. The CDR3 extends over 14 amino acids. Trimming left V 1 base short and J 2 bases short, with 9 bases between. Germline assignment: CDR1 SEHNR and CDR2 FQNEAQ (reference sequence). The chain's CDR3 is CASSLGWAAYEQYF. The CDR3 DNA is TGTGCCAGCAGCTTAGGTTGGGCAGCCTACGAGCAGTACTTC. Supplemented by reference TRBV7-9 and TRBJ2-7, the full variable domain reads DTGVSQNPRHKITKRGQNVTFRCDPISEHNRLYWYRQTLGQGPEFLTYFQNEAQLEKSRLLSDRFSAERPKGSFSTLEIQRTEQGDSAMYLCASSLGWAAYEQYFGPGTRLTVT.

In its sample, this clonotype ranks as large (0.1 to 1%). The DNA for the CDR3 is TGTGCCAGCAGTAAGAGGGCGACCAACCCTTGGAGCTCTGGGGCCAACGTCCTGACTTTC. Translation: CASSKRATNPWSSGANVLTF. This chain uses TRBV27 with TRBJ2-6, with D maybe TRBD2 (5 bases). This CDR3 comprises 20 residues. The germline CDR1 and CDR2 sequences are MNHEY and SMNVEV (reference sequence). Trimming left V 5 bases short and J 0 bases short, with 23 bases between.

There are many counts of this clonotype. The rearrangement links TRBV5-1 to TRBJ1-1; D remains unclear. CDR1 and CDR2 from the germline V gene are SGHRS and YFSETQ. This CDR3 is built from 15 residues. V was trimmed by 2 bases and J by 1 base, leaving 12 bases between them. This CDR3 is CASSFSGIPNTEAFF. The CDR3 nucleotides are TGCGCCAGCAGCTTTTCGGGGATCCCGAACACTGAAGCTTTCTTT.

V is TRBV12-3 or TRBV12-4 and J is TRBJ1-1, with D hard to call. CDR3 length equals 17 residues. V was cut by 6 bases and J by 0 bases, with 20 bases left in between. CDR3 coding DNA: TGTGCCAGCAGCTATCAATCCCAGGTAGACTTGAACACTGAAGCTTTCTTT. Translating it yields CASSYQSQVDLNTEAFF.

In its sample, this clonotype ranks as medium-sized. The CDR3 DNA sequence: TGTGCCAGCAGCCAGGGACCGGGCTATGGCTACACCTTC. Amino acid sequence: CASSQGPGYGYTF. This sequence joins TRBV2 and TRBJ1-2; D is possibly TRBD1 (5 bases). The CDR3 is 13 residues long. CDR1 is SNHLY and CDR2 is FYNNEI in the germline V gene. The V end lost 6 bases, the J end lost 4 bases, and 12 bases lay between the germline ends.

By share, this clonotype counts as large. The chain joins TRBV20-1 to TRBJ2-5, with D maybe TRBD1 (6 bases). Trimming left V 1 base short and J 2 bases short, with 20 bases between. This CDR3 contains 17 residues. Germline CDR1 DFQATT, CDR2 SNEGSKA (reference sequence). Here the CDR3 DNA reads TGCAGTGCTAGAGGGGCCGGACAGACAGTAATTCAAGAGACCCAGTACTTC. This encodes CSARGAGQTVIQETQYF.

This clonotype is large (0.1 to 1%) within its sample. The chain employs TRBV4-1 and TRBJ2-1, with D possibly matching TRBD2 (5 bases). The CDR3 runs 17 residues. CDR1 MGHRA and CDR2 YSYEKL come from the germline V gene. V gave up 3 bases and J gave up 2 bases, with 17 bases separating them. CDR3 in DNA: TGCGCCAGCAGCCATTCTATTGGAGGAGCTACCTACAATGAGCAGTTCTTC. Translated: CASSHSIGGATYNEQFF.

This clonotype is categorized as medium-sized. The CDR3 DNA is TGTGCCAGCAGCCAAGTTGTGACGCGGAGAGGGTACACCGGGGAGCTGTTTTTT. Residues: CASSQVVTRRGYTGELFF. The chain links TRBV14 to TRBJ2-2; maybe TRBD2 (5 bases). This CDR3 has 18 residues. The germline V gene encodes CDR1 SGHDN and CDR2 FVKESK. Trimming removed 1 base at V and 3 bases at J, with 18 bases between.

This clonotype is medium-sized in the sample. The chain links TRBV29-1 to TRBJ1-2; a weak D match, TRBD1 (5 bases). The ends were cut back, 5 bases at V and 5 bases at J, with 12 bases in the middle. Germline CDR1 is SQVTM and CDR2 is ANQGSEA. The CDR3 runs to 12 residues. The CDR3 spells CSVIRGGYGYTF. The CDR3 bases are TGCAGCGTTATCCGCGGGGGGTATGGCTACACCTTC.

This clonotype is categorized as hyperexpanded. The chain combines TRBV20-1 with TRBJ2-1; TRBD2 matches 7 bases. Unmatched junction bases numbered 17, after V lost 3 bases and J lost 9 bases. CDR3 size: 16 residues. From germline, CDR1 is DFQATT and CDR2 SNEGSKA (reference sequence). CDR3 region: CSARDLRGSVPFEQFF. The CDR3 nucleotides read TGCAGTGCTAGGGACCTTCGCGGGAGCGTCCCCTTTGAGCAGTTCTTC.

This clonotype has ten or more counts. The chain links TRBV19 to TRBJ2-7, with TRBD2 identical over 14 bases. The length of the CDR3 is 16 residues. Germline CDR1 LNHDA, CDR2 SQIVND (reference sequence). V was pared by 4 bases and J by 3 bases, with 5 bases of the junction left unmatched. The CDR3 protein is CASSNGLAGGLYEQYF. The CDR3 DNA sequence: TGTGCCAGTAGTAACGGACTAGCGGGAGGCCTCTACGAGCAGTACTTC.

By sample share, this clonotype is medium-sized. The CDR3 region is CSVEEQGTRETQYF. The CDR3 DNA reads as TGCAGCGTTGAAGAACAAGGGACTAGGGAGACCCAGTACTTC. This rearrangement joins TRBV29-1 to TRBJ2-5, with TRBD2 matching over 8 bases. Looked up from germline, CDR1 is SQVTM and CDR2 is ANQGSEA. V lost 0 bases, J lost 5 bases, and 5 bases stayed unmatched. The CDR3 contains 14 residues.

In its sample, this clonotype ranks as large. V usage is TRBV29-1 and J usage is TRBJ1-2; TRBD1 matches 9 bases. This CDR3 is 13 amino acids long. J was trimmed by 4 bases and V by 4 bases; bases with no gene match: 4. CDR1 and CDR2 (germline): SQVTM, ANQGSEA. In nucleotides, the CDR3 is TGCAGCGTTGGGGACAGGGAGAGCTATGGCTACACCTTC. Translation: CSVGDRESYGYTF. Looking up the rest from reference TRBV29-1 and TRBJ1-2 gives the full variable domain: SAVISQKPSRDICQRGTSLTIQCQVDSQVTMMFWYRQQPGQSLTLIATANQGSEATYESGFVIDKFPISRPNLTFSTLTVSNMSPEDSSIYLCSVGDRESYGYTFGSGTRLTVV.

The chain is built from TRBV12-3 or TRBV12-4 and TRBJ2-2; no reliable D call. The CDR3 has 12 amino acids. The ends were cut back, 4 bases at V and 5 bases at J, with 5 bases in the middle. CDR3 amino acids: CASSSSTGELFF. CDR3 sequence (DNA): TGTGCCAGCAGTTCGTCAACCGGGGAGCTGTTTTTT.